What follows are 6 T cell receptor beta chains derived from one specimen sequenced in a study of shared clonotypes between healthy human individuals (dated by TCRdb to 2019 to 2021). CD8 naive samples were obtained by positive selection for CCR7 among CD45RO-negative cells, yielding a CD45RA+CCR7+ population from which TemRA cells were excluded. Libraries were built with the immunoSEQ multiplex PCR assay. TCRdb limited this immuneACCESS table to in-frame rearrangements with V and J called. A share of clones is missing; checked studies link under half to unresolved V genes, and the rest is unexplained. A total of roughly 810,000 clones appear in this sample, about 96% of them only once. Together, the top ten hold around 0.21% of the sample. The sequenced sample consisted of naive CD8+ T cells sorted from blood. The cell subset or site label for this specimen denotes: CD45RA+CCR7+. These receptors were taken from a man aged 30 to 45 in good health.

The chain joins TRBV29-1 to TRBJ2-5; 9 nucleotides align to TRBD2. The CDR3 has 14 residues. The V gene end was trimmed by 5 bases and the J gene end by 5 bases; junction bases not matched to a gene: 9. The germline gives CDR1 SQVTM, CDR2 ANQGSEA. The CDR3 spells CSVKVAGVEETQYF. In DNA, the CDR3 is TGCAGCGTTAAGGTAGCGGGAGTTGAGGAGACCCAGTACTTC.

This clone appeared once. CDR3 protein: CASSLAPGGPSTDTQYF. CDR3 DNA sequence: TGTGCCAGCAGCTTAGCCCCGGGGGGACCTAGCACAGATACGCAGTATTTT. The chain combines TRBV11-2 with TRBJ2-3, with 7 bases fitting TRBD2. Germline V gene data show CDR1 as SGHAT and CDR2 as FQNNGV. This CDR3 comprises 17 residues. J gave up 0 bases and V 1 base, and 7 bases lay outside the gene matches. Supplemented by reference TRBV11-2 and TRBJ2-3, the full variable domain reads EAGVAQSPRYKIIEKRQSVAFWCNPISGHATLYWYQQILGQGPKLLIQFQNNGVVDDSQLPKDRFSAERLKGVDSTLKIQPAKLEDSAVYLCASSLAPGGPSTDTQYFGPGTRLTVL.

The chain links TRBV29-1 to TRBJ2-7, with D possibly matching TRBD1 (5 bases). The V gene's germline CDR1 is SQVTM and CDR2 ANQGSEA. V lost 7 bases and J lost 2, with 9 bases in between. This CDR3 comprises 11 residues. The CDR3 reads CSAKGAYEQYF. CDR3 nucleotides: TGCAGCGCGAAAGGGGCCTACGAGCAGTACTTC.

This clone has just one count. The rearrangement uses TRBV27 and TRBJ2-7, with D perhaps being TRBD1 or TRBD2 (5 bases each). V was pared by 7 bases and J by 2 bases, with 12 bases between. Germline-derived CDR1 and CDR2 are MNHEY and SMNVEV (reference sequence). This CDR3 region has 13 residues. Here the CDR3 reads CASKAGTTYEQYF. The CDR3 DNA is TGTGCCAGCAAGGCCGGGACGACCTACGAGCAGTACTTC.

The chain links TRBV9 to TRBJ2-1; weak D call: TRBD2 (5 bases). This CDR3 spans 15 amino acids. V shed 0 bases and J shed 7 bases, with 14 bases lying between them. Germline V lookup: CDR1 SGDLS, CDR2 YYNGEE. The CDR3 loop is CASSVDQRWTNEQFF. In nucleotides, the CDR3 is TGTGCCAGCAGCGTAGACCAGCGGTGGACGAATGAGCAGTTCTTC.

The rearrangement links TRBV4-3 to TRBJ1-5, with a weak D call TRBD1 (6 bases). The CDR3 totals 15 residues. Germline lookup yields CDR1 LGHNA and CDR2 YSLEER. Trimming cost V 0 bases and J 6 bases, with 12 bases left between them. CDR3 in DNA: TGCGCCAGCAGCCAAGATTACAGGGATGCTCAGCCCCAGCATTTT. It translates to CASSQDYRDAQPQHF.